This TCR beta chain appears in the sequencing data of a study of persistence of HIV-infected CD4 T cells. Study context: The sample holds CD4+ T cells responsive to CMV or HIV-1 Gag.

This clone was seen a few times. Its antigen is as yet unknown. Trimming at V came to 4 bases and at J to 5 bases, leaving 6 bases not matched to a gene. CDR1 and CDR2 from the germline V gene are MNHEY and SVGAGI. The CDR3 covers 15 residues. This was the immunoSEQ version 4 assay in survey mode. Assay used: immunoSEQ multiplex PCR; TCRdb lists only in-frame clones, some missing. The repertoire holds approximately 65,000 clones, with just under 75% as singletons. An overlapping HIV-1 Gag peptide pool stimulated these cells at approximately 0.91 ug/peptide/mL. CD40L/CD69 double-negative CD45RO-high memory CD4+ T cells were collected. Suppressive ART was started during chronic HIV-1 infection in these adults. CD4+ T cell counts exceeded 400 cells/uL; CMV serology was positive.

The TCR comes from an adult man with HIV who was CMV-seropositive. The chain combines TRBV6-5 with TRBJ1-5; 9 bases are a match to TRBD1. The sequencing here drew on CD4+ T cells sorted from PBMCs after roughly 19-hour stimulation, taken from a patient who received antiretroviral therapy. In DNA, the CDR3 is TGTGCCAGCAGTTCATACAGGGGGCTCGATCAGCCCCAGCATTTT. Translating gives CASSSYRGLDQPQHF.